This T cell receptor (beta chain) was retrieved from a study of OX40 agonist ivuxolimab in advanced cancers. Study-level information: Patients with hepatocellular carcinoma, melanoma, renal cell or head and neck cancer made up the dose-escalation patients.

Study-wide results and caveats: Some patients without response likewise showed low normalized clonal expansion. Compared with others, partial responders at 0.1-3.0 mg/kg displayed clonal expansion among the lowest.

In the case of this clone: Its antigen is as yet unknown.

Trimming stripped 5 bases from V and 0 bases from J, with 7 bases between. The germline V gene encodes CDR1 LNHDA and CDR2 SQIVND (reference sequence). The CDR3 loop spans 13 amino acids. Using immunoSEQ multiplex PCR, the repertoire was profiled, and TCRdb retains in-frame clones only, with some absent. The data show around 120,000 clones, roughly nine tenths seen once. The sequence derives from an adult with an advanced solid tumor such as melanoma, head and neck, liver or kidney cancer. Specimen: CD4+ or CD8+ T cells sorted from blood, collected in a trial of the OX40 agonist ivuxolimab. The gene calls are TRBV19 and TRBJ1-1; no firm D call. Here the CDR3 DNA reads TGTGCCAGTAGTGTGATAATGAACACTGAAGCTTTCTTT. It codes for CASSVIMNTEAFF.